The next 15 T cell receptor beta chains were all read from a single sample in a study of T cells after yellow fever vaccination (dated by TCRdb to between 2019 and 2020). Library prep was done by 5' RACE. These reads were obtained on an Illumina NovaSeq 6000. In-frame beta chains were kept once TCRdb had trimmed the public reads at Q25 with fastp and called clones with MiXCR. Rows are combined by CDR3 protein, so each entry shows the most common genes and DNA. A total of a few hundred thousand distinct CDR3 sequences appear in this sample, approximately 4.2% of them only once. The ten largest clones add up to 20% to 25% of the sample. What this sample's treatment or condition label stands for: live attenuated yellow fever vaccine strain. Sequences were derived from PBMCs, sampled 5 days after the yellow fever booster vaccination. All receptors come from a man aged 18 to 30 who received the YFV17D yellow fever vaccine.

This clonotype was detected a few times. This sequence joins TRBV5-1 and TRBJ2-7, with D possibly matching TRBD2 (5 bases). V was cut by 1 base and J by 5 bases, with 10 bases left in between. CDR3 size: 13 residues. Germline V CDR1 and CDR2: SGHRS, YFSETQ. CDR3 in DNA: TGCGCCAGCAGCTTGCAGGCGGGCGACGAGCAGTACGTC. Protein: CASSLQAGDEQYV.

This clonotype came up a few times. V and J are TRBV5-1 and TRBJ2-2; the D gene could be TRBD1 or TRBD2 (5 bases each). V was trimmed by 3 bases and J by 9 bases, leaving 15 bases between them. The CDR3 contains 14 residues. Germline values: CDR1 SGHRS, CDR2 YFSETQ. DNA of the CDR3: TGCGCCAGCAGCTCCCCCGGGGCCAGTAGGGAGCTGTTTTTT. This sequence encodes CASSSPGASRELFF.

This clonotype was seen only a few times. The CDR3 region is CASSSMTASTDTQYF. CDR3 DNA: TGCGCCAGCAGCTCGATGACGGCTAGCACAGATACGCAGTATTTT. This chain connects TRBV5-1 to TRBJ2-3; D unresolved. Germline V lookup: CDR1 SGHRS, CDR2 YFSETQ. The CDR3 has 15 residues. V was clipped by 3 bases and J by 0 bases, with 11 bases between them.

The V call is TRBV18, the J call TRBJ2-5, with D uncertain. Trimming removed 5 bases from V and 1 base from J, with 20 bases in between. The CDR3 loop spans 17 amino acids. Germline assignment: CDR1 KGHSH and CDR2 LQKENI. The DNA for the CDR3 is TGTGCCAGCTCATCGCAACCTTCTGGGTCCCGCCAAGAGACCCAGTACTTC. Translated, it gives CASSSQPSGSRQETQYF.

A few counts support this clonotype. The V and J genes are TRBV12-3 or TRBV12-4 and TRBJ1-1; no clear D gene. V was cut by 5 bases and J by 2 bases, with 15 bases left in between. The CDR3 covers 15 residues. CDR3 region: CASSPGPPGNTEAFF. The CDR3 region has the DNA TGTGCCAGCAGTCCAGGACCTCCGGGAAACACTGAAGCTTTCTTT.

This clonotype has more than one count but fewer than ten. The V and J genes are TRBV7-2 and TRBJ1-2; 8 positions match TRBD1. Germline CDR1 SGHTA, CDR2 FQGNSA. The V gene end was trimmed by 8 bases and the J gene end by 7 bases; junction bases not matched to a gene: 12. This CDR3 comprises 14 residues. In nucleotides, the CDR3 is TGTGCCAGCGTCGCAGGGGGCTTCTCCCCTGGCTACACCTTC. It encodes CASVAGGFSPGYTF. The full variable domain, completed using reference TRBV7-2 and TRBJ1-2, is GAGVSQSPSNKVTEKGKDVELRCDPISGHTALYWYRQSLGQGLEFLIYFQGNSAPDKSGLPSDRFSAERTGGSVSTLTIQRTQQEDSAVYLCASVAGGFSPGYTFGSGTRLTVV.

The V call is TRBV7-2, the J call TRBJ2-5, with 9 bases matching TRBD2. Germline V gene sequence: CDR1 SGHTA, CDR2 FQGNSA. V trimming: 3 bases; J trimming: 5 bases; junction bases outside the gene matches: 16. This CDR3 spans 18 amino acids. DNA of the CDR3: TGTGCCAGCAGCTTGGGGAGGCAGTCTCTAGCGGGGATGGAGACCCAGTACTTC. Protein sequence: CASSLGRQSLAGMETQYF. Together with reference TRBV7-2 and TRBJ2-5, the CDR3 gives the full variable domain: GAGVSQSPSNKVTEKGKDVELRCDPISGHTALYWYRQSLGQGLEFLIYFQGNSAPDKSGLPSDRFSAERTGGSVSTLTIQRTQQEDSAVYLCASSLGRQSLAGMETQYFGPGTRLLVL.

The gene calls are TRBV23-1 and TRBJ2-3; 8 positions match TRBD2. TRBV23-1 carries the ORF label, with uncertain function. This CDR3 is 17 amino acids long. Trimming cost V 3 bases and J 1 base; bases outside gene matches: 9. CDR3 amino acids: CASSHVTSGGGTDTQYF. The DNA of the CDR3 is TGCGCCAGCAGTCACGTTACTAGCGGTGGGGGCACAGATACGCAGTATTTT.

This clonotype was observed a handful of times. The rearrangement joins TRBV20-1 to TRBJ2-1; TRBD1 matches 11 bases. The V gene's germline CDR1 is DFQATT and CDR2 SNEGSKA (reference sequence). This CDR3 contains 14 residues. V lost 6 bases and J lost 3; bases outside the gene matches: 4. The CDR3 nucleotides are TGCAGTGCGATGGACAGGGGGCACTACAATGAGCAGTTCTTC. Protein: CSAMDRGHYNEQFF.

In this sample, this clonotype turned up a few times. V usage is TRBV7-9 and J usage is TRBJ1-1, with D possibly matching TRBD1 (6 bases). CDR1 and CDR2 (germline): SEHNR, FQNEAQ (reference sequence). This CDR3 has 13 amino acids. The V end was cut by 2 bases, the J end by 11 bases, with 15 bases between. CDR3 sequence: CASSLTGGARAFF. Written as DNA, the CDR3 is TGTGCCAGCAGCTTAACGGGGGGCGCGAGGGCTTTCTTT.

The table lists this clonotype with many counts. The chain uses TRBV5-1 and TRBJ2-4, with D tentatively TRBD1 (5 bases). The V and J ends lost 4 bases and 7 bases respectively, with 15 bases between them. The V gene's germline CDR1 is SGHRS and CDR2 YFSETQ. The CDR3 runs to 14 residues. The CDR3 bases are TGCGCCAGCAGCAATACAGGTAGCATGAACATTCAGTACTTC. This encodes CASSNTGSMNIQYF.

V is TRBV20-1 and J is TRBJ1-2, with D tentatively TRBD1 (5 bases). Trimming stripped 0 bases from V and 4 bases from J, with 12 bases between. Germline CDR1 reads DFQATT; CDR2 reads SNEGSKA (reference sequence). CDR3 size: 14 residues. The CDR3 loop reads CSAREREGFYGYTF. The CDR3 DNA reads TGCAGTGCTAGAGAACGTGAGGGGTTCTATGGCTACACCTTC.

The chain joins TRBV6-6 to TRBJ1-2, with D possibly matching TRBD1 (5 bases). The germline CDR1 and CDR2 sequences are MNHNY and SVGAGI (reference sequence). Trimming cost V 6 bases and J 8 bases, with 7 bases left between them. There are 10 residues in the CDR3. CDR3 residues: CASSRGGYTF. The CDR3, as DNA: TGTGCCAGCAGCCGGGGCGGCTACACCTTC.

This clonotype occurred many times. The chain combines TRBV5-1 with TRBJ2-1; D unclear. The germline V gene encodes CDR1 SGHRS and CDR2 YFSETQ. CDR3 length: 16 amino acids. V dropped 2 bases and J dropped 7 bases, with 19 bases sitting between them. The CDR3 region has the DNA TGCGCCAGCAGCTTACCCAGATCAAGTGGTGGGAATGAGCAGTTCTTC. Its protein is CASSLPRSSGGNEQFF.

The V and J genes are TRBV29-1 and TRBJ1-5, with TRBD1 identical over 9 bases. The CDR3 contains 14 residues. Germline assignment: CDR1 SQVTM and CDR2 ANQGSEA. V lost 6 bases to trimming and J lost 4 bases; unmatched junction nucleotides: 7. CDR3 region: CSVVWDRENQPQHF. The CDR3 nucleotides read TGCAGCGTGGTATGGGACAGGGAAAATCAGCCCCAGCATTTT.